This T cell receptor (beta chain) is from a study of identifying expanded T cells in peripheral blood. Study results and caveats: Roughly two-week clone count variance significantly increased as total template count grew. Differentially abundant clones: around 1.1 between replicates, 16.4 at around 15 days, under 25 at four.

During the collection period, no donor immune events like infections were recorded. Using immunoSEQ multiplex PCR, the repertoire was profiled, and TCRdb retains in-frame clones only, with some absent. The data show roughly 100,000 clones, approximately 90% seen once. A note on this clone: The antigen remains undetermined.

The germline V gene has CDR1 SNHLY and CDR2 FYNNEI. The CDR3 consists of 14 residues. The V end lost 7 bases, the J end lost 3 bases, and 13 bases lay between the germline ends. The receptor's source is a person aged 18-70 years in good health. V gene TRBV2 combines with J gene TRBJ1-5; no reliable D call. The material sequenced was blood. Here the CDR3 reads CASKFRANNQPQHF. The CDR3 nucleotides read TGTGCCAGCAAGTTTAGGGCGAACAATCAGCCCCAGCATTTT.